This T cell receptor (beta chain) was found in a study of shared T cell receptors in the human thymus. Germline V CDR1 and CDR2: SNHLY, FYNNEI. J was trimmed by 3 bases and V by 7 bases; bases with no gene match: 8. The CDR3 runs to 14 residues. Sequencing was performed with immunoSEQ multiplex PCR; in TCRdb, only in-frame clones are kept and a portion is missing. The data show some 720,000 clones, more than 75% seen once. These data were also reused for a study on human thymus T cells. This second study says: Thymic resections from corrective heart surgery supplied the tissue. Seemingly biased V and J gene usage marked thymic and blood repertoires.

The chain recombines TRBV2 with TRBJ2-7; 8 bases match TRBD2. The source of this sequence is a boy younger than two with a congenital heart defect. Sequencing used thymocytes. CDR3 amino acids: CASTVLAEGYEQYF. The CDR3 bases are TGTGCCAGCACTGTACTAGCGGAGGGCTACGAGCAGTACTTC.